This TCR beta chain came from a study of blood T cell repertoires in COVID-19. Study-wide background: COVID-19 samples from acute and convalescent phases originated in the United States, Italy and Spain. T cells, B-cell-depleted T cells, or PBMCs provided the cDNA or gDNA that served as material.

Per the study methods: Reference gene primers were amplified, and this amplification served to estimate nucleated cell counts. Produced via immunoSEQ multiplex PCR; TCRdb's table is partial and in-frame only. That table is the source of V, J and clone size, and D and trimming were worked out from the DNA. This table has around 47,000 clones, more than 75% appearing once. Trimming took 4 bases from V and 5 from J; bases not matched to a gene: 12. CDR1 and CDR2 (germline): SGHNT, YENEEA. The length of the CDR3 is 16 residues. This clone showed up just once. This clonotype originated in a man in his forties or fifties with active COVID-19. V and J are TRBV11-3 and TRBJ2-3, with 7 bases aligning to TRBD2. What was sequenced was peripheral blood. CDR3 in DNA: TGTGCCAGCAGCTCGGGAAAAGCGGGGCGGATAGATACGCAGTATTTT. This codes for CASSSGKAGRIDTQYF.